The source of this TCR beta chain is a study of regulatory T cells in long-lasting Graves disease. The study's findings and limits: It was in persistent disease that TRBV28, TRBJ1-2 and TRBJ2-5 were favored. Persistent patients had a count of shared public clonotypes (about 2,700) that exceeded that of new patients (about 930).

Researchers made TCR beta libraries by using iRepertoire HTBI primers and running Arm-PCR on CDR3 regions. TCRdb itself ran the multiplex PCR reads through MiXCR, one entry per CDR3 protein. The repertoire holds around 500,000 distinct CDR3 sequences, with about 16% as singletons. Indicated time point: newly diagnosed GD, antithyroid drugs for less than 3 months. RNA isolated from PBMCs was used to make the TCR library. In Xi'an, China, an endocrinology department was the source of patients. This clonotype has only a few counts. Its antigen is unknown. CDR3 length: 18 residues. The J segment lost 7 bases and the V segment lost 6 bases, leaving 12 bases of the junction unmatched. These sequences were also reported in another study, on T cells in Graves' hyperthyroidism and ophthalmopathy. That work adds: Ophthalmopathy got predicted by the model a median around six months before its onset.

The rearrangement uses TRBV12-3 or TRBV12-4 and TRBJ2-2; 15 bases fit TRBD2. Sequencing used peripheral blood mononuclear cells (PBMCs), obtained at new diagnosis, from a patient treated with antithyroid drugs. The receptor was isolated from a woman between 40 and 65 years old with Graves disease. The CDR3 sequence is CASSLGLAGGPAVGELFF. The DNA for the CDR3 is TGTGCCAGCAGCCTCGGACTAGCGGGGGGGCCTGCGGTCGGGGAGCTGTTTTTT.